Below are 19 T cell receptor beta chains sequenced from a single sample in a study of T cell responses to AZD1222 COVID-19 vaccine. Measured with immunoSEQ multiplex PCR; TCRdb has only the in-frame clones, and not every one. Of over 100,000 clones detected, approximately 90% appear once; the ten largest clones hold around 12%. The sample was peripheral blood, taken on day 0 of AZD1222 vaccination. The receptors derive from an adult in good health.

The chain couples TRBV5-3 to TRBJ1-5, with D perhaps matching TRBD1 (6 bases). TRBV5-3 is given ORF status, its function remaining uncertain. This CDR3 region has 18 residues. The V and J ends lost 0 bases and 0 bases respectively, with 16 bases between them. CDR3 nucleotide sequence: TGTGCCAGAAGCTTGGCCACGTTTAAGGGGGATAGCAATCAGCCCCAGCATTTT. Its protein product is CARSLATFKGDSNQPQHF.

This chain uses TRBV28 with TRBJ2-2; 8 positions agree with TRBD1. V was clipped by 5 bases and J by 7 bases; unmatched bases: 9. Germline CDR1 is MDHEN and CDR2 is SYDVKM. This CDR3 is 15 amino acids long. The CDR3: CASSPPQGAGGELFF. The CDR3 region has the DNA TGTGCCAGCAGTCCCCCCCAGGGGGCTGGCGGGGAGCTGTTTTTT. The full variable domain, in which reference TRBV28 and TRBJ2-2 provide the parts outside the CDR3, is DVKVTQSSRYLVKRTGEKVFLECVQDMDHENMFWYRQDPGLGLRLIYFSYDVKMKEKGDIPEGYSVSREKKERFSLILESASTNQTSMYLCASSPPQGAGGELFFGEGSRLTVL.

The V call is TRBV18, the J call TRBJ1-5; a weak D match, TRBD1 (5 bases). The V and J ends lost 3 bases and 6 bases respectively, with 9 bases between them. Looked up from germline, CDR1 is KGHSH and CDR2 is LQKENI. CDR3 length: 13 residues. CDR3 region: CASSPLGGQPQHF. The CDR3 coding sequence is TGTGCCAGCTCACCGTTGGGGGGTCAGCCCCAGCATTTT.

The chain carries TRBV7-8 and TRBJ2-5; TRBD2 matches at 12 bases. This CDR3 is built from 16 residues. The J segment lost 5 bases and the V segment lost 5 bases, leaving 9 bases of the junction unmatched. Germline values: CDR1 SGHVS, CDR2 FQNEAQ. CDR3 residues: CASSDDSSGRAETQYF. The CDR3 nucleotides read TGTGCCAGCAGCGACGACTCTAGCGGGAGGGCCGAGACCCAGTACTTC.

The chain combines TRBV4-1 with TRBJ2-1, with 7 bases fitting TRBD2. Germline CDR1 and CDR2: MGHRA and YSYEKL. CDR3 length equals 14 residues. J gave up 2 bases and V 3 bases, and 1 base lay outside the gene matches. The CDR3 nucleotides read TGCGCCAGCAGCCAGACTAGCACCTACAATGAGCAGTTCTTC. Translation: CASSQTSTYNEQFF.

This clone occurred once. The chain is built from TRBV14 and TRBJ1-1; D gene ambiguous. The V and J ends lost 1 base and 0 bases respectively, with 9 bases between them. CDR1 is SGHDN, CDR2 FVKESK, per germline. The CDR3 extends over 15 amino acids. In DNA form, the CDR3 reads TGTGCCAGCAGCCAAGTGACGGGCATGAACACTGAAGCTTTCTTT. Encoded protein: CASSQVTGMNTEAFF.

The rearrangement uses TRBV5-4 and TRBJ2-1; maybe TRBD2 (6 bases). The CDR3 extends over 14 amino acids. Germline V gene lookup returns CDR1 SGHNT and CDR2 YYREEE (reference sequence). Trimming shortened V by 0 bases and J by 8 bases, and 12 bases separated the two germline ends. The CDR3 nucleotides are TGTGCCAGCAGCTTGGGCCCGGGAGCTGATGAGCAGTTCTTC. Translated: CASSLGPGADEQFF.

This sequence joins TRBV19 and TRBJ2-5; perhaps TRBD1 as D (5 bases). This CDR3 contains 14 residues. V was trimmed by 0 bases and J by 6 bases, leaving 11 bases between them. Germline CDR1 reads LNHDA; CDR2 reads SQIVND (reference sequence). CDR3 residues: CASSIDNQGKTQYF. The CDR3 DNA follows: TGTGCCAGTAGTATAGATAATCAGGGAAAGACCCAGTACTTC.

The chain links TRBV5-1 to TRBJ2-1; 9 bases match TRBD1. The CDR3 consists of 14 residues. CDR1 and CDR2 from the germline V gene are SGHRS and YFSETQ. With 4 bases clipped from V and 9 bases from J, the junction kept 8 bases outside the gene matches. Here the CDR3 DNA reads TGCGCCAGCAGCAGGCTTACAGGGGGCGCTGAGCAGTTCTTC. This encodes CASSRLTGGAEQFF.

This clone was picked up one time. The chain joins TRBV7-2 to TRBJ2-6; D is ambiguous. Germline CDR1 reads SGHTA; CDR2 reads FQGNSA. V was shortened by 3 bases and J by 0 bases, with 12 bases between the two germline ends. The CDR3 length is 17 residues. Here the CDR3 DNA reads TGTGCCAGCAGCTTTGCCTCTAGAGCCTCTGGGGCCAACGTCCTGACTTTC. As protein: CASSFASRASGANVLTF.

The chain joins TRBV10-3 to TRBJ2-2; D perhaps matches TRBD2 (5 bases). Trimming left V 0 bases short and J 3 bases short, with 14 bases between. Germline lookup yields CDR1 ENHRY and CDR2 SYGVKD. This CDR3 is 17 amino acids long. In DNA, the CDR3 is TGTGCCATCAGTGAGTCGGAGGTCGGGATGGACACCGGGGAGCTGTTTTTT. The encoded protein is CAISESEVGMDTGELFF.

The chain employs TRBV5-4 and TRBJ2-2; D gene unclear. This CDR3 is built from 15 residues. The V gene lost 0 bases and the J gene lost 1 base, with 7 bases spanning the gap. In germline, CDR1 is SGHNT, CDR2 YYREEE (reference sequence). The CDR3 DNA reads TGTGCCAGCAGCTTGGGCAAAAAGAACACCGGGGAGCTGTTTTTT. It translates to CASSLGKKNTGELFF.

V and J are TRBV10-3 and TRBJ2-7, with no clear D. The germline CDR1 and CDR2 sequences are ENHRY and SYGVKD. V was clipped by 7 bases and J by 5 bases, with 15 bases between them. The CDR3 loop spans 13 amino acids. DNA of the CDR3: TGTGCCATCAAGAGTGACCCTGCCCACGAGCAGTACTTC. Protein product: CAIKSDPAHEQYF.

This clone was observed once. V usage is TRBV7-2 and J usage is TRBJ2-2, with 7 positions matching TRBD2. In germline, CDR1 is SGHTA, CDR2 FQGNSA. The CDR3 consists of 16 residues. J lost 2 bases, V lost 1 base, and 4 bases had no gene match. CDR3 DNA: TGTGCCAGCAGCTTAGGCAGCGGGGTTAACACCGGGGAGCTGTTTTTT. Its protein product is CASSLGSGVNTGELFF.

The chain has TRBV19 and TRBJ1-4; 8 nucleotides line up with TRBD1. The germline V gene encodes CDR1 LNHDA and CDR2 SQIVND (reference sequence). CDR3 length equals 14 residues. The V segment lost 5 bases and the J segment 7 bases; nucleotides outside the gene matches: 6. The CDR3 spells CASSPGTGGEKLFF. The DNA for the CDR3 is TGTGCCAGTAGTCCCGGGACAGGTGGTGAAAAACTGTTTTTT.

The chain recombines TRBV5-4 with TRBJ2-4; 8 bases match TRBD1. From germline, CDR1 is SGHNT and CDR2 YYREEE (reference sequence). J was trimmed by 2 bases and V by 4 bases; bases with no gene match: 11. The CDR3 covers 17 residues. This CDR3 reads CASSQDQGARSKNIQYF. The CDR3 DNA is TGTGCCAGCAGCCAAGACCAGGGGGCGCGATCCAAAAACATTCAGTACTTC.

This clone was seen only once. The chain links TRBV28 to TRBJ2-1; possibly TRBD2 for D (6 bases). This CDR3 spans 14 amino acids. Germline V lookup: CDR1 MDHEN, CDR2 SYDVKM. The CDR3 is CAAGPALSYNEQFF. The CDR3 DNA sequence: TGTGCGGCGGGACCCGCCCTCTCCTACAATGAGCAGTTCTTC.

The V gene is TRBV12-3 or TRBV12-4, the J gene TRBJ2-7; the D call may be TRBD1 or TRBD2 (5 bases each). Trimming cost V 6 bases and J 4 bases, with 13 bases left between them. The CDR3 is made up of 13 amino acids. The CDR3 DNA reads TGTGCCAGCAGGTCCAGGGACCGATACGAGCAGTACTTC. Protein: CASRSRDRYEQYF.

This clone occurred once. The V gene is TRBV6-6, the J gene TRBJ2-1; 12 bases match TRBD2. The CDR3 runs to 15 residues. CDR1 is MNHNY and CDR2 is SVGAGI in the germline V gene (reference sequence). Germline trimming cut 6 bases from V and 3 bases from J; bases unmatched to any gene: 3. The CDR3 loop reads CASSRLAGDYNEQFF. The CDR3 DNA is TGTGCCAGCAGCCGACTAGCGGGAGACTACAATGAGCAGTTCTTC.